These 8 T cell receptor beta chains originate from one sample sequenced in a study of blood T cell repertoires in COVID-19. Data came from immunoSEQ multiplex PCR; TCRdb stores just in-frame clones and leaves some out. The profile shows 150,000 to 180,000 clones, 70% to 85% of them singletons. Sequencing input: peripheral blood. The receptors stem from a woman aged 55-69 years with acute or convalescent COVID-19.

The CDR3 region is CASDVSGNYGYTF. The CDR3 nucleotides are TGTGCCAGCGATGTTTCAGGCAACTATGGCTACACCTTC. The chain uses TRBV5-4 and TRBJ1-2; D is uncertain. CDR3 size: 13 residues. The V end was cut by 7 bases, the J end by 2 bases, with 12 bases between. Per the germline V gene, CDR1 is SGHNT and CDR2 is YYREEE (reference sequence).

The chain employs TRBV5-6 and TRBJ1-2; the match to TRBD1 covers 7 bases. This CDR3 is built from 16 residues. Germline V CDR1 and CDR2: SGHDT, YYEEEE. With V trimmed by 1 base and J by 4 bases, 10 bases remained unmatched. DNA for the CDR3: TGTGCCAGCAGCTTGACCGGGACAGTTATCGCCTATGGCTACACCTTC. Protein: CASSLTGTVIAYGYTF.

This chain uses TRBV5-1 with TRBJ2-5; 16 bases map to TRBD2. Germline CDR1 SGHRS, CDR2 YFSETQ. Trimming took 4 bases from V and 8 from J; bases not matched to a gene: 11. The CDR3 is 17 residues long. CDR3 coding DNA: TGCGCCAGCAGCACCCCGGGACTAGCGGGGGGGTCCCAAACCCAGTACTTC. This codes for CASSTPGLAGGSQTQYF.

A few counts support this clone. The chain recombines TRBV29-1 with TRBJ2-3; 7 bases map to TRBD1. Germline values: CDR1 SQVTM, CDR2 ANQGSEA. The trim removed 4 bases at V and 0 bases at J, leaving 4 bases unmatched. This CDR3 region has 14 residues. In DNA, the CDR3 is TGCAGCGTTGTAGTGGGACAGAGCACAGATACGCAGTATTTT. Amino acid sequence: CSVVVGQSTDTQYF.

The rearrangement links TRBV6-6 to TRBJ2-7; TRBD1 matches at 9 bases. V trimming: 5 bases; J trimming: 9 bases; junction bases outside the gene matches: 8. In germline, CDR1 is MNHNY, CDR2 SVGAGI (reference sequence). The CDR3 totals 13 residues. This chain's CDR3 is CASSPPGQGGQYF. CDR3 bases: TGTGCCAGCAGTCCCCCGGGACAGGGAGGGCAGTACTTC.

This clone came up once. This chain uses TRBV9 with TRBJ1-2; possibly TRBD1 for D (5 bases). The V gene's germline CDR1 is SGDLS and CDR2 YYNGEE. The CDR3 is made up of 14 amino acids. Trimming removed 0 bases at V and 6 bases at J, with 12 bases between. CDR3 bases: TGTGCCAGCAGCGTAGTGGGGGGAAGGGATGGCTACACCTTC. This sequence encodes CASSVVGGRDGYTF.

The chain is built from TRBV5-1 and TRBJ1-1, with D unclear. The V end lost 1 base, the J end lost 0 bases, and 7 bases lay between the germline ends. Germline assignment: CDR1 SGHRS and CDR2 YFSETQ. The CDR3 extends over 14 amino acids. The CDR3 DNA sequence: TGCGCCAGCAGCTTGACTCCCGTGAACACTGAAGCTTTCTTT. Translating gives CASSLTPVNTEAFF.

This clone was observed a single time. The genes are TRBV3-1 (or the pseudogene TRBV3-2) and TRBJ1-6, with a possible D match to TRBD1 (6 bases). The CDR3 sequence is 16 residues long. Germline CDR1 is LGHDT and CDR2 is YNNKEL (reference sequence). Between the trimmed V and J ends, which lost 1 base and 5 bases, there was a span of 12 bases. The CDR3 spells CASSQAGVVDNSPLHF. The CDR3 DNA reads TGTGCCAGCAGCCAAGCAGGGGTCGTAGATAATTCACCCCTCCACTTT.